The T cell receptor beta chain under discussion was sequenced for a study of CD8+CD57+ T cells in acquired aplastic anemia. Study-wide results and limits: Patients versus controls showed no significant CD8+ Simpson's diversity difference.

CDR1 is KGHDR and CDR2 is SFDVKD in the germline V gene. This CDR3 region has 12 residues. The V end was cut by 4 bases, the J end by 8 bases, with 10 bases between. Sequenced patients had shown CD8+CD57+ cell expansion by flow cytometry. At the time of blood sampling, patients had not yet received any therapy. Concerning this clonotype itself: Its specificity is not known.

Genomic DNA, the template, was used for profiling of the TCR beta VDJ and CDR3. MiXCR was run by TCRdb on the reads, yielding one entry per CDR3 protein. Here the sample spans about 160,000 distinct CDR3 sequences, about 50% being singletons. Material: sorted CD4+, CD8+, or CD8+CD57+ T cells (not recorded which) from PBMCs. The origin of this receptor is a human donor with aplastic anemia. This rearrangement joins TRBV24-1 to TRBJ1-1, with D possibly TRBD1 on 6 matching bases. For the CDR3, the DNA is TGTGCCACCAGTGAAGGAACAGGGGAAGCTTTCTTT. Translated: CATSEGTGEAFF.